What follows are 8 T cell receptor beta chains derived from one specimen sequenced in a study of T cells in Graves' hyperthyroidism and ophthalmopathy. The CDR3 regions of TCR beta were amplified from RNA transcripts. Researchers ran a first-round RT-PCR on the TCR CDR3 using the HTBI primer set. MiXCR was run by TCRdb on the multiplex PCR reads, yielding one entry per CDR3 protein. Of 560,000 or so distinct CDR3 sequences listed, 15% to 20% are singletons. What was sequenced was blood. The receptors originated from a man in his forties or fifties with Graves' ophthalmopathy.

The gene calls are TRBV6-9 and TRBJ2-7; D remains unclear. Germline CDR1 is MNHGY and CDR2 is SVAAGI. This CDR3 is 13 amino acids long. Trimming removed 3 bases from V and 4 bases from J, with 10 bases in between. CDR3 DNA: TGTGCCAGCAGTTACGCCCGTGAGTACGAGCAGTACTTC. Its protein is CASSYAREYEQYF.

This clonotype appeared a single time. The chain combines TRBV19 with TRBJ2-1, with D possibly matching TRBD2 (5 bases). Looked up from germline, CDR1 is LNHDA and CDR2 is SQIVND (reference sequence). CDR3 size: 14 residues. The V gene lost 1 base and the J gene lost 7 bases, with 11 bases spanning the gap. Written as DNA, the CDR3 is TGTGCCAGTAGTATAGGGCCTAGCATGAATGAGCAGTTCTTC. It codes for CASSIGPSMNEQFF.

This clonotype was observed many times. Here the CDR3 DNA reads TGTGCCAGCTCACGGGGGACGATCGCCCAAAACTATGGCTACACCTTC. Translating it yields CASSRGTIAQNYGYTF. V is TRBV18 and J is TRBJ1-2; possibly TRBD1 for D (5 bases). CDR1 and CDR2 (germline): KGHSH, LQKENI. Trimming shortened V by 4 bases and J by 2 bases, and 17 bases separated the two germline ends. The CDR3 has 16 amino acids. The full variable domain, with the rest looked up from reference TRBV18 and TRBJ1-2, is NAGVMQNPRHLVRRRGQEARLRCSPMKGHSHVYWYRQLPEEGLKFMVYLQKENIIDESGMPKERFSAEFPKEGPSILRIQQVVRGDSAAYFCASSRGTIAQNYGYTFGSGTRLTVV.

The chain is built from TRBV5-6 and TRBJ1-5; 7 nucleotides agree with TRBD1. V shed 4 bases and J 7 bases; nucleotides not matched to a gene: 8. Germline CDR1 is SGHDT and CDR2 is YYEEEE. This CDR3 region has 14 residues. CDR3: CASSIRQGDQPQHF. CDR3 in DNA: TGTGCCAGCAGCATCCGACAGGGAGACCAGCCCCAGCATTTT.

The CDR3 loop reads CASSLASAGPEAFF. As DNA, the CDR3 is TGTGCCAGCAGCTTAGCGTCAGCAGGGCCTGAAGCTTTCTTT. The chain links TRBV7-9 to TRBJ1-1, with a tentative D call TRBD1 (5 bases). The CDR3 is made up of 14 amino acids. V lost 0 bases to trimming and J lost 6 bases, with 11 bases between them. CDR1 and CDR2 from the germline V gene are SEHNR and FQNEAQ (reference sequence).

In its sample, this clonotype was seen many times. The rearrangement joins TRBV3-1 to TRBJ2-7; D unclear. The V gene lost 0 bases and the J gene lost 6 bases, with 3 bases spanning the gap. The CDR3 covers 11 residues. CDR1 is LGHDT and CDR2 is YNNKEL in the germline V gene (reference sequence). The CDR3 loop is CASSQDGEQYF. CDR3 coding DNA: TGTGCCAGCAGCCAAGATGGCGAGCAGTACTTC.

This clonotype occurred many times. The chain joins TRBV18 to TRBJ1-1; no definite D call. The CDR3 has 13 residues. Trimming removed 0 bases at V and 5 bases at J, with 7 bases between. CDR1 is KGHSH, CDR2 LQKENI, per germline. The CDR3 coding sequence is TGTGCCAGCTCACCACCGATGGGGACTGAAGCTTTCTTT. It specifies CASSPPMGTEAFF.

The chain employs TRBV4-1 and TRBJ1-1, with 7 bases identical to TRBD1. This CDR3 spans 15 amino acids. After removal of 1 base from V and 5 bases from J, the junction contained 7 bases not matched to a gene. Germline V gene data show CDR1 as MGHRA and CDR2 as YSYEKL. In DNA, the CDR3 is TGCGCCAGCAGCCAAGTCCCAGGGGGAAAGACTGAAGCTTTCTTT. This codes for CASSQVPGGKTEAFF.